Here is one T cell receptor beta chain with its context. The data stem from a study of shared clonotypes between healthy human individuals. CDR1 is SGHRS and CDR2 is YFSETQ in the germline V gene. The CDR3 is made up of 13 amino acids. The junction had 3 bases not matched to a gene; V was cut back by 5 bases and J by 2 bases. Measured with immunoSEQ multiplex PCR; TCRdb has only the in-frame clones, and not every one. The top ten clones hold about 1.7% of a sample with about 2.2 million clones, about 93% of them seen once. CD45RO-negative, CCR7-positively selected cells formed the naive CD8 fraction, excluding terminally differentiated effector memory CD45RA+ cells.

Sequencing input: naive CD8+ T cells from PBMCs. The TCR originated in a man younger than 35 in good health. Some clones in this sample may be carry-over from other donors' samples. The V call is TRBV5-1, the J call TRBJ2-5, with 7 bases matching TRBD1. The CDR3 here is CASRGTEQETQYF. The CDR3 nucleotides read TGCGCCAGCAGAGGGACAGAACAAGAGACCCAGTACTTC.